The 2 T cell receptor beta chains below all came from one sample that was sequenced in a study of OX40 agonist ivuxolimab in advanced cancers. Sequencing used immunoSEQ multiplex PCR; TCRdb keeps in-frame clones, though not all of them. Found here are more than 45,000 clones, roughly 77% of them singletons; the top ten hold around 0.71%. Here the sequenced sample was CD4+ or CD8+ T cells sorted from blood, taken in a trial of the OX40 agonist ivuxolimab. These receptors were taken from an adult with an advanced solid tumor such as melanoma, head and neck, liver or kidney cancer.

The chain carries TRBV6-1 and TRBJ1-2, with D uncertain. V lost 10 bases to trimming and J lost 4 bases, with 10 bases between them. Looked up from germline, CDR1 is MNHNS and CDR2 is SASEGT. This CDR3 is 11 amino acids long. The CDR3 spells CATFYGYGYTF. In DNA, the CDR3 is TGTGCCACCTTCTATGGCTATGGCTACACCTTC.

This chain links TRBV5-5 with TRBJ2-1, with 11 bases that match TRBD2. Per germline, CDR1 SGHKS and CDR2 YYEKEE (reference sequence). The CDR3 covers 14 residues. Losses at the gene ends were 4 bases for V and 8 bases for J; bases not matched to a gene: 5. CDR3 region: CASSILAGGHEQFF. CDR3 nucleotide sequence: TGTGCCAGCAGCATCTTAGCGGGGGGGCATGAGCAGTTCTTC.